This TCR beta chain appears in the sequencing data of a study of blood T cell repertoires in COVID-19. In the study overall: Nucleic acid was either cDNA or gDNA, and it came from T cells, B-cell-depleted T cells, or PBMCs.

Original handling: Cell counts per sample came from amplifying reference gene primers. The method was immunoSEQ multiplex PCR; TCRdb's version includes in-frame clones alone and lacks a portion of them. V and J calls and clone size follow that table, whereas D and trimming were derived from the DNA. The profile shows about 120,000 clones, about four fifths of them singletons. With 4 bases removed from V and 5 bases from J, the gap between germline ends came to 15 bases. There are 15 residues in the CDR3. Germline V CDR1 and CDR2: SGHKS, YYEKEE (reference sequence). Sequences were obtained from peripheral blood. This sequence joins TRBV5-5 and TRBJ2-2, with a tentative D call TRBD1 (6 bases). The clonotype comes from a woman aged 55-70 years with acute or convalescent COVID-19. The CDR3 here is CASSPVQGRTGELFF. DNA of the CDR3: TGTGCCAGCAGCCCCGTACAGGGTCGGACCGGGGAGCTGTTTTTT.